This entry lists 12 T cell receptor beta chains sequenced from one sample in a study of blood T cell repertoires in COVID-19. Assay: immunoSEQ multiplex PCR; the TCRdb copy retains only in-frame clones and omits some. The table lists 58,000 or so clones, roughly 74% of them singletons. What was sequenced was peripheral blood. The receptors here all came from a woman over 75 with acute or convalescent COVID-19.

The chain recombines TRBV15 with TRBJ2-1, with 10 positions matching TRBD2. With V trimmed by 4 bases and J by 7 bases, 10 bases remained unmatched. This CDR3 comprises 16 residues. CDR1 and CDR2 (germline): LNHNV, YYDKDF (reference sequence). The CDR3 here is CATSKASGRPGNEQFF. DNA of the CDR3: TGTGCCACCAGCAAGGCTAGCGGGAGACCCGGGAATGAGCAGTTCTTC. Looking up the rest from reference TRBV15 and TRBJ2-1 gives the full variable domain: DAMVIQNPRYQVTQFGKPVTLSCSQTLNHNVMYWYQQKSSQAPKLLFHYYDKDFNNEADTPDNFQSRRPNTSFCFLDIRSPGLGDTAMYLCATSKASGRPGNEQFFGPGTRLTVL.

The rearrangement uses TRBV9 and TRBJ1-1; D is unresolved. Germline CDR1 SGDLS, CDR2 YYNGEE. This CDR3 has 14 amino acids. The germline V and J ends were trimmed by 2 bases and 4 bases, with 12 bases remaining between them. The DNA of the CDR3 is TGTGCCAGCAGCGTCCTAGATGATAGCACTGAAGCTTTCTTT. Encoded protein: CASSVLDDSTEAFF. The whole variable domain, remainder taken from reference TRBV9 and TRBJ1-1, is DSGVTQTPKHLITATGQRVTLRCSPRSGDLSVYWYQQSLDQGLQFLIQYYNGEERAKGNILERFSAQQFPDLHSELNLSSLELGDSALYFCASSVLDDSTEAFFGQGTRLTVV.

The chain is built from TRBV19 and TRBJ1-2, with D unclear. V lost 5 bases, J lost 8 bases, and 15 bases lay in between. CDR1 and CDR2 (germline): LNHDA, SQIVND (reference sequence). This CDR3 is 13 amino acids long. CDR3 in DNA: TGTGCCAGTAGTTGGAACCGGGGTCGGGGCTACACCTTC. Protein sequence: CASSWNRGRGYTF.

V is TRBV11-3 and J is TRBJ2-5; possible D gene TRBD1, 5 bases. V was cut by 5 bases and J by 5 bases, with 15 bases left in between. The CDR3 covers 14 residues. Germline V CDR1 and CDR2: SGHNT, YENEEA. The CDR3 protein is CASSVERGGETQYF. The CDR3, as DNA: TGTGCCAGCAGCGTTGAAAGGGGTGGCGAGACCCAGTACTTC. Filled out from reference TRBV11-3 and TRBJ2-5, the complete variable domain reads EAGVVQSPRYKIIEKKQPVAFWCNPISGHNTLYWYLQNLGQGPELLIRYENEEAVDDSQLPKDRFSAERLKGVDSTLKIQPAELGDSAVYLCASSVERGGETQYFGPGTRLLVL.

As DNA, the CDR3 is TGTGCCCGCCTAGGGGAGCGGGAGGGCCCCTACAATGAGCAGTTCTTC. This encodes CARLGEREGPYNEQFF. This chain joins TRBV21-1 and TRBJ2-1; the table gives TRBD2 as D, unverified against the DNA. TRBV21-1 represents a pseudogene. The length of the CDR3 is 16 residues.

In its sample, this clone was seen many times. The V and J genes are TRBV28 and TRBJ2-2; D is possibly TRBD2 (6 bases). Germline CDR1 reads MDHEN; CDR2 reads SYDVKM. This CDR3 contains 13 residues. Trimming left V 11 bases short and J 5 bases short, with 15 bases between. CDR3 amino acids: CAGGGLRTGELFF. In DNA form, the CDR3 reads TGTGCCGGAGGAGGGCTTCGAACCGGGGAGCTGTTTTTT.

The V gene is TRBV7-2, the J gene TRBJ1-5, with a weak D call TRBD1 (5 bases). CDR1 and CDR2 from the germline V gene are SGHTA and FQGNSA. Trimming left V 6 bases short and J 2 bases short, with 14 bases between. The CDR3 is 15 residues long. The CDR3 sequence is CASRSRGGGNQPQHF. CDR3 DNA: TGTGCCAGCAGATCCCGCGGGGGTGGCAATCAGCCCCAGCATTTT.

The chain has TRBV28 and TRBJ2-5; 8 bases are shared with TRBD1. Germline V gene lookup returns CDR1 MDHEN and CDR2 SYDVKM. CDR3 size: 15 residues. J gave up 3 bases and V 6 bases, and 9 bases lay outside the gene matches. The CDR3 loop is CASRGQGAGEETQYF. The CDR3 DNA is TGTGCCAGCAGGGGCCAGGGGGCAGGGGAAGAGACCCAGTACTTC. Combining the CDR3 with reference TRBV28 and TRBJ2-5 gives the whole variable domain DVKVTQSSRYLVKRTGEKVFLECVQDMDHENMFWYRQDPGLGLRLIYFSYDVKMKEKGDIPEGYSVSREKKERFSLILESASTNQTSMYLCASRGQGAGEETQYFGPGTRLLVL.

V gene TRBV7-3 combines with J gene TRBJ2-1, with a tentative D call TRBD2 (6 bases). Looked up from germline, CDR1 is SGHTA and CDR2 is FQGTGA. V was cut by 2 bases and J by 6 bases, with 17 bases left in between. This CDR3 comprises 16 residues. The CDR3 reads CASSLQGTPGGNEQFF. The CDR3 region has the DNA TGTGCCAGCAGCTTACAAGGGACTCCCGGTGGCAATGAGCAGTTCTTC.

The rearrangement joins TRBV3-1 (or the pseudogene TRBV3-2) to TRBJ2-1; 11 bases are shared with TRBD2. J gave up 0 bases and V 4 bases, and 14 bases lay outside the gene matches. There are 20 residues in the CDR3. Germline assignment: CDR1 LGHDT and CDR2 YNNKEL (reference sequence). DNA of the CDR3: TGTGCCAGCAGCCCTCAGTTTGGGCCGGGACTAGCGGCCTCCTACAATGAGCAGTTCTTC. Its protein is CASSPQFGPGLAASYNEQFF.

The gene calls are TRBV9 and TRBJ2-5, with TRBD1 as a possible D gene (6 bases). In germline, CDR1 is SGDLS, CDR2 YYNGEE. The CDR3 totals 11 residues. Trimming shortened V by 4 bases and J by 9 bases, and 10 bases separated the two germline ends. This CDR3 is CASSPGVAQYF. The CDR3 nucleotides read TGTGCCAGCAGCCCAGGGGTTGCCCAGTACTTC.

V usage is TRBV11-2 and J usage is TRBJ2-1; 12 bases map to TRBD2. Germline V gives CDR1 SGHAT, CDR2 FQNNGV. The CDR3 has 18 residues. V was clipped by 1 base and J by 8 bases; unmatched bases: 12. CDR3 sequence reads: CASSLANPALAGGDEQFF. DNA for the CDR3: TGTGCCAGCAGCTTAGCTAACCCCGCGCTAGCGGGAGGGGATGAGCAGTTCTTC.